This T cell receptor beta chain was sequenced for a study of brain T cells in children with intractable seizures. Study-wide findings and caveats: HCMV serostatus was not known, and viral specificity came from CDR3 similarity only. Pre- and post-surgery blood differed in depth, so pre-surgery absences may be undersampling.

Regarding this clone: No antigen is known for it.

Profiling relied on immunoSEQ multiplex PCR, and the TCRdb table lists in-frame clones only, not all of them. The table records hundreds of thousands of clones, about 93% of them present only once. Time point indicated: blood from clinic visit 5 months post-surgery; TSC patient then seizure free. The sequenced cases were selected for having the highest brain T cell transcript signatures. Before surgery, patients took at least one anti-epileptic drug. This CDR3 contains 13 residues. Trimming stripped 6 bases from V and 4 bases from J, with 12 bases between. The V and J genes are TRBV12-3 or TRBV12-4 and TRBJ2-5, with D unresolved. The clonotype was recovered from a boy in the first two years of life with tuberous sclerosis and intractable seizures. The source material was peripheral blood, sampled roughly 5 months after surgery. CDR3 in amino acids: CASSLFRAETQYF. In nucleotides, the CDR3 is TGTGCCAGCAGCCTGTTCAGAGCAGAGACCCAGTACTTC.